This T cell receptor (beta chain) comes out of a study of OX40 agonist ivuxolimab in advanced cancers. At the level of the whole study: Ivuxolimab was a fully human IgG2 agonistic monoclonal antibody targeting the costimulatory receptor OX40 (CD134). Intravenous ivuxolimab was administered to patients every 2 weeks at six dose levels: 0.01, 0.1, 0.3, 1.5, 3 and 10 mg/kg. Of the 52 patients in dose escalation, about 20 had hepatocellular carcinoma, about 15 had melanoma, 9 had renal cell carcinoma and 9 had head and neck cancer. In the dose-escalation cohort, more than 80% of patients were male, and the mean age was roughly 60 years with a range of about 20 to 80. Patients were allowed to have had prior anti-PD-1, anti-PD-L1 or anti-CTLA-4 therapy, and approximately 40% of the dose-escalation patients had been treated with checkpoint inhibitors. Three dose-escalation patients achieved partial responses, one with hepatocellular carcinoma and two with cutaneous melanoma. The purpose of peripheral TCRbeta sequencing was to test whether ivuxolimab changed TCR sequence diversity and led to clonal T-cell expansion. The paper describes the monotherapy dose-escalation part (N of about 57 patients) of the phase I trial of ivuxolimab.

For sequencing of the TCRbeta CDR3 region, genomic DNA was extracted from the sorted cells. TCRbeta CDR3 regions were sequenced using the immunoSEQ Assay. In TCRdb, the immuneACCESS table is reduced to in-frame sequences with V and J assigned. These tables do not hold every clone; where another copy was compared, an unresolved V gene accounts for under half, and the others remain unexplained. The sample profile shows about 93,000 clones; 94% of them were found once. Roughly 2.8% of the sample rests with the top ten. This clone was counted a single time. Which antigen it targets is not known. No much larger clone exists at a distance of one base, and base qualities are not known. Patients with autoimmune disease history or receiving systemic immunosuppression were excluded from the trial. Peripheral blood for TCR sequencing was collected from all dose cohorts at baseline, on cycle 4 day 1, and on cycle 7 day 1. The samples were taken from a phase I, first-in-human, multicenter, open-label dose-escalation trial of ivuxolimab. The trial enrolled adults with locally advanced or metastatic head and neck squamous cell, hepatocellular, melanoma or renal cell carcinoma. CD4+ and CD8+ T cells were sorted separately from peripheral blood before TCR sequencing.

The study at large found these results: Low levels of normalized T-cell clonal expansion were also seen in some patients who did not respond. Which antigens the clonally expanded peripheral T cells were specific for was not determined. After ivuxolimab, CD8+ T cells had more expanded clones than CD4+ T cells on average. Partial responders in the 0.1-3.0 mg/kg groups had among the lowest normalized peripheral clonal expansion, especially among CD8+ T cells. At doses from 0.1 to 3.0 mg/kg, clonal expansion was seen in both CD4+ and CD8+ blood T cells between baseline and week 6.

The CDR3 has 15 amino acids, counting the end cysteine and phenylalanine. Only CDR3 DNA remains: 45 bases, in frame from the first base. The germline V gene (reference sequence) gives CDR1 as GTSNPN and CDR2 as SVGIG. Trimming costs V 0 bases and J 2 bases, and their ends lie 8 bases apart. The TCR sequence derives from an adult with an advanced solid tumor such as melanoma, head and neck, liver or kidney cancer. The chain employs TRBV30 and TRBJ1-6; there is no confident call for the D gene. This specimen was CD4+ or CD8+ T cells sorted from blood, taken in a trial of the OX40 agonist ivuxolimab. CDR3 region: CAWSVVGTYNSPLHF. In nucleotides, the sequence is TGTGCCTGGAGTGTAGTGGGGACCTATAATTCACCCCTCCACTTT.